This TCR beta chain was sequenced during a study of blood T cell repertoires in COVID-19. Donors in Cohort 3 counted as recovered after two negative PCRs, clearance, or symptom resolution. The CDR3 is 13 residues long. V lost 2 bases and J lost 5, with 9 bases in between. Data came from immunoSEQ multiplex PCR; TCRdb stores just in-frame clones and leaves some out. The sample shows just over 350,000 clones, roughly 87% of them seen only once. Comments on this clone: Additional DNA sequences in this sample encode the identical CDR3.

The source material was PBMCs or T cells enriched from blood (not recorded which). The TCR sequence derives from a young woman who had recovered from COVID-19. The J gene is TRBJ1-1, the V gene TRBV12-3 or TRBV12-4; D possibly corresponds to TRBD1 (5 bases). CDR3 amino acids: CASSLQGGTEAFF. The CDR3, as DNA: TGTGCCAGCAGTTTACAGGGAGGGACTGAAGCTTTCTTT.